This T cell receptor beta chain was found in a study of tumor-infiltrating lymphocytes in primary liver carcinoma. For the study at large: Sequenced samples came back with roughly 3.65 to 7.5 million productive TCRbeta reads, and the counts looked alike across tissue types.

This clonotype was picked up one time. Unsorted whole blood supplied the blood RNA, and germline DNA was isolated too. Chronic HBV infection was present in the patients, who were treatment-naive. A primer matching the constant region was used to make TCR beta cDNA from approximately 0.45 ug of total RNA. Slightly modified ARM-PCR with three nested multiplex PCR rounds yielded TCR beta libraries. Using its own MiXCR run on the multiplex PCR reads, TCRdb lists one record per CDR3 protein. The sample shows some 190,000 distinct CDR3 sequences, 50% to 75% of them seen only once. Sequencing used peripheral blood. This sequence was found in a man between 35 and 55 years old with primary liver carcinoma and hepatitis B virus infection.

CDR3 region: CASSSKGGGSNEQFF. In nucleotides, the CDR3 is TGTGCCAGCAGCAGCAAGGGAGGGGGCAGCAATGAGCAGTTCTTC. The chain carries TRBV5-6 and TRBJ2-1; D is possibly TRBD1 or TRBD2 (7 bases each). Germline values: CDR1 SGHDT, CDR2 YYEEEE. Trimming pared 4 bases from V and 6 bases from J, leaving 17 bases between. This CDR3 is 15 amino acids long.